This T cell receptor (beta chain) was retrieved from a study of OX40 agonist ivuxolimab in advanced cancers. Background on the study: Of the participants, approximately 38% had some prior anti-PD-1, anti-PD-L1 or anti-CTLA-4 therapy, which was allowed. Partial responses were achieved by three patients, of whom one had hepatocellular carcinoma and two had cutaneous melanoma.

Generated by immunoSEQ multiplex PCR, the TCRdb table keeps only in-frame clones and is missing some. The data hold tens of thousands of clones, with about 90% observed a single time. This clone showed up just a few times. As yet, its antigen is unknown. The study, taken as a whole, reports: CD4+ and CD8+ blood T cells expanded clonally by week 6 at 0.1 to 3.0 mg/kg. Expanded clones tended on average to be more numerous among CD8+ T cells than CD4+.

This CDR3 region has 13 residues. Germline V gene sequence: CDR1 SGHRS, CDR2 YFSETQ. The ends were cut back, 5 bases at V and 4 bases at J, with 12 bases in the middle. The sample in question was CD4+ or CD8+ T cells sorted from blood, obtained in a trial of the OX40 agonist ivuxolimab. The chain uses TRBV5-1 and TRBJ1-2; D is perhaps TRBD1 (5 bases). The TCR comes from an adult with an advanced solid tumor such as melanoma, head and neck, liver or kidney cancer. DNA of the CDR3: TGCGCCAGCAGGGCAGGGCGTCCCTATGGCTACACCTTC. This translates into CASRAGRPYGYTF.